This T cell receptor beta chain was identified during a study of T cell responses to AZD1222 COVID-19 vaccine. Germline V CDR1 and CDR2: KGHSH, LQKENI. The trim removed 3 bases at V and 5 bases at J, leaving 10 bases unmatched. This CDR3 spans 18 amino acids. This table comes from immunoSEQ multiplex PCR, and its TCRdb copy is limited to in-frame clones, with some not included. Of some 180,000 clones listed, 94% were seen once; the top ten hold 1.5% to 2%. The sample was peripheral blood, taken 28 days after the second AZD1222 dose. This chain connects TRBV18 to TRBJ1-4, with TRBD1 identical over 12 bases. The receptor was derived from an adult who received the AZD1222 COVID-19 vaccine. Here the CDR3 DNA reads TGTGCCAGCTCACCGACCGGGACAGGGGGCTTTGGGAATGAAAAACTGTTTTTT. Its protein product is CASSPTGTGGFGNEKLFF.